This note documents a single TCR beta chain sequence. Despite likely unrecorded immune exposures, the donors were nominally healthy at the time of sampling. PCR used 60 Vbeta primers and 13 Jbeta primers. Clones were sequenced by immunoSEQ multiplex PCR, and TCRdb holds only the in-frame ones, with some missing. The sample carries 90,000 or so clones, 80% recorded once. Germline CDR1 SGHRS, CDR2 YFSETQ. The CDR3 sequence is 14 residues long. The germline V and J ends were trimmed by 4 bases and 1 base, with 11 bases remaining between them. This sample was taken from a study of cytomegalovirus exposure and HLA in healthy donors.

The TCR was taken from a woman aged 45-60 years in good health and CMV-seropositive. The chain couples TRBV5-1 to TRBJ1-2; no reliable D call. Sequenced material: PBMCs. This chain's CDR3 is CASSLDGNNYGYTF. The CDR3 DNA sequence: TGCGCCAGCAGCCTGGACGGGAATAACTATGGCTACACCTTC.